The 25 T cell receptor beta chains given below trace back to one sample, sequenced in a study of Tregs in tolerant kidney transplant recipients (dated by TCRdb to about 2019). The sample's time point, from its label and the paper: blood sample drawn before combined kidney and bone marrow transplant. The protocol used for the library was the immunoSEQ multiplex PCR assay. TCRdb holds this immuneACCESS table with in-frame rearrangements only. Some clones are missing; in checked studies, unresolved V genes explain under half, and the rest has no known cause. The sample table holds over 45,000 clones. Together, the top ten hold roughly 0.85% of the sample. The source was CD4+ T cells from blood, collected before the transplant. These receptors were taken from a human donor who received a combined kidney and bone marrow transplant.

About this clone: The read comes to an end 3 residues before the CDR3 does, leaving the germline J gene to fill in the end. The V call is TRBV7-6, the J call TRBJ2-2, with 10 bases fitting TRBD2. J was trimmed by 4 bases and V by 5 bases; bases with no gene match: 10. This CDR3 is built from 17 residues. CDR1 is SGHVS, CDR2 FNYEAQ, per germline. The CDR3 DNA, read in part, is TGTGCCAGCAGCCCACCTTGGACTAGCGGATTCACCGGGGAG. It encodes CASSPPWTSGFTGE. The complete CDR3 sequence is CASSPPWTSGFTGELFF.

As to this clone: The CDR3 goes on 3 residues after the read ends, and that part is filled in from the germline J gene. This chain links TRBV30 with TRBJ2-1; TRBD2 matches 11 bases. There are 17 residues in the CDR3. CDR1 is GTSNPN and CDR2 is SVGIG in the germline V gene (reference sequence). V lost 1 base to trimming and J lost 5 bases; unmatched junction nucleotides: 10. The CDR3 region is CAWSGRKLAGVDNEQFF. CDR3 bases read: TGTGCCTGGAGTGGCCGAAAACTAGCGGGAGTGGACAATGAG.

Notes on this clone: The CDR3 end lies 3 residues beyond the end of the read and is filled in from the germline J gene. This rearrangement joins TRBV7-8 to TRBJ2-1; 14 bases align to TRBD2. The J segment lost 9 bases and the V segment lost 6 bases, leaving 4 bases of the junction unmatched. Per the germline V gene, CDR1 is SGHVS and CDR2 is FQNEAQ. This CDR3 is built from 14 residues. CDR3: CASRGGTSGSEQFF. Partial CDR3 DNA: TGTGCCAGCAGGGGCGGGACTAGCGGGAGTGAG.

On this clone: Coverage ceases 3 residues before the CDR3 finishes, and the germline J gene fills in the end. V and J are TRBV7-8 and TRBJ2-3; 7 bases are shared with TRBD1. V shed 3 bases and J 3 bases; nucleotides not matched to a gene: 9. The germline CDR1 and CDR2 sequences are SGHVS and FQNEAQ. This CDR3 contains 16 residues. The CDR3 loop is CASSLMNSRGTDTQYF. The sequenced part of the CDR3 DNA is TGTGCCAGCAGCTTGATGAACTCCAGGGGGACAGATACG.

In regard to this clone: Read sequence stops 3 residues before the CDR3 end, and the germline J gene provides the missing end. This sequence joins TRBV18 and TRBJ1-3; a possible D gene is TRBD1 (6 bases). Germline V CDR1 and CDR2: KGHSH, LQKENI. V lost 5 bases to trimming and J lost 4 bases, with 12 bases between them. This CDR3 is 14 amino acids long. The sequenced CDR3 bases are TGTGCCAGCTCAGATACAGGGTTCGGAAACACC. Protein product: CASSDTGFGNT. The whole CDR3 is CASSDTGFGNTIYF.

In regard to this clone: The read ends 3 residues before the CDR3 terminus; that terminus is restored from the germline J gene. The chain links TRBV2 to TRBJ2-7; a possible D gene is TRBD1 (6 bases). Germline V gene data show CDR1 as SNHLY and CDR2 as FYNNEI. The CDR3 extends over 13 amino acids. Trimming pared 6 bases from V and 2 bases from J, leaving 11 bases between. CDR3 sequence reads: CASRGTITYEQYF. The CDR3 bases that were read are TGTGCCAGCAGAGGGACAATAACCTACGAG.

Details on this clone: The observed sequence ends 3 residues before the CDR3 terminus, with the missing tail filled in from the germline J gene. The genes are TRBV2 and TRBJ2-5, with 13 bases fitting TRBD2. Looked up from germline, CDR1 is SNHLY and CDR2 is FYNNEI. This CDR3 spans 15 amino acids. Trimming cost V 8 bases and J 2 bases; bases outside gene matches: 5. The CDR3 sequence: CASRGTSGKQETQYF. CDR3 DNA, as far as it was read: TGTGCCAGCCGAGGGACTAGCGGGAAGCAAGAGACC. Full variable domain (missing parts from reference TRBV2 and TRBJ2-5): EPEVTQTPSHQVTQMGQEVILRCVPISNHLYFYWYRQILGQKVEFLVSFYNNEISEKSEIFDDQFSVERPDGSNFTLKIRSTKLEDSAMYFCASRGTSGKQETQYFGPGTRLLVL.

Concerning this clone itself: The read comes to an end 3 residues before the CDR3 does, leaving the germline J gene to fill in the end. The V and J genes are TRBV6-1 and TRBJ2-3; TRBD1 aligns across 9 bases. Germline V gives CDR1 MNHNS, CDR2 SASEGT. There are 15 residues in the CDR3. J lost 2 bases, V lost 4 bases, and 4 bases had no gene match. Here the CDR3 reads CASSATGGITDTQYF. Incomplete CDR3 DNA: TGTGCCAGCAGTGCGACAGGGGGGATCACAGATACG.

Of note for this clone: The read gets to within 3 residues of the CDR3 end, and the germline J gene fills in the rest. This chain links TRBV6-1 with TRBJ2-1; 10 nucleotides align to TRBD2. The germline CDR1 and CDR2 sequences are MNHNS and SASEGT. V dropped 3 bases and J dropped 8; count of bases not matched to a gene: 7. The length of the CDR3 is 15 residues. CDR3 amino acids: CASSDERGGFYEQFF. CDR3 DNA (partial): TGTGCCAGCAGTGACGAGCGGGGGGGGTTCTATGAG.

Regarding this clone: With the read ending 3 residues before the CDR3 end, the germline J gene is used to fill in that end. V and J are TRBV2 and TRBJ1-4; TRBD1 matches at 9 bases. The CDR3 spans 15 residues. V gave up 7 bases and J gave up 5 bases; unmatched junction bases: 8. The germline gives CDR1 SNHLY, CDR2 FYNNEI. This CDR3 is CASIASTGGNEKLFF. CDR3 DNA (partial): TGTGCCAGCATTGCGTCGACAGGGGGGAATGAAAAA.

Of note for this clone: The observed sequence ends 3 residues before the CDR3 terminus, with the missing tail filled in from the germline J gene. This chain connects TRBV19 to TRBJ1-4; TRBD1 matches at 8 bases. The CDR3 has 14 residues. V gave up 5 bases and J gave up 6 bases; unmatched junction bases: 5. CDR1 LNHDA and CDR2 SQIVND come from the germline V gene (reference sequence). The sequenced CDR3 bases are TGTGCCAGTAGTCCCGACAGGGGTTATGAAAAA. Protein product: CASSPDRGYEK. The whole CDR3 protein is CASSPDRGYEKLFF.

Note on this clone: The read gets to within 3 residues of the CDR3 end, and the germline J gene fills in the rest. The chain is built from TRBV5-5 and TRBJ1-1; D gene ambiguous. Germline CDR1 SGHKS, CDR2 YYEKEE (reference sequence). V lost 1 base to trimming and J lost 1 base, with 8 bases between them. The CDR3 runs to 14 residues. CDR3 DNA (partial): TGTGCCAGCAGCTTGAGCGGGCAGAACACTGAA. Its translation is CASSLSGQNTE. The whole CDR3 sequence reads CASSLSGQNTEAFF.

Comment on this clone: Read data end 3 residues before the CDR3 end; the end is taken from the germline J gene. V and J are TRBV7-8 and TRBJ1-3; D possibly corresponds to TRBD1 (6 bases). This CDR3 is 16 amino acids long. The V and J ends lost 4 bases and 0 bases respectively, with 13 bases between them. The V gene's germline CDR1 is SGHVS and CDR2 FQNEAQ. Here the CDR3 reads CASSYAPRGSGNTIYF. The sequenced CDR3 bases are TGTGCCAGCAGCTATGCGCCCAGGGGCTCTGGAAACACC.

With respect to this clone: The read ends 3 residues shy of where the CDR3 ends; the end is completed using the germline J gene. This chain uses TRBV7-9 with TRBJ1-1; tentatively, D is TRBD1 (5 bases). The V and J ends lost 4 bases and 5 bases respectively, with 11 bases between them. Germline loops: CDR1 SEHNR, CDR2 FQNEAQ (reference sequence). The CDR3 sequence is 13 residues long. CDR3 bases read: TGTGCCAGCAGCTCCTCAGGGTTAACTGAA. It is translated as CASSSSGLTE. Given in full, the CDR3 is CASSSSGLTEAFF.

Concerning this clone: Coverage ceases 3 residues before the CDR3 finishes, and the germline J gene fills in the end. The chain recombines TRBV5-1 with TRBJ2-7; D may be TRBD1 (6 bases). The CDR3 length is 14 residues. V dropped 2 bases and J dropped 1 base, with 10 bases sitting between them. Germline-derived CDR1 and CDR2 are SGHRS and YFSETQ. CDR3 loop: CASSFMTGSYEQYF. CDR3 DNA (partial): TGCGCCAGCAGCTTCATGACAGGATCCTACGAG.

As regards this clone: The read finishes 3 residues shy of the CDR3 end, and the germline J gene is used to complete it. The chain combines TRBV20-1 with TRBJ2-1, with D tentatively TRBD2 (6 bases). V gave up 3 bases and J gave up 5 bases, with 11 bases separating them. Germline assignment: CDR1 DFQATT and CDR2 SNEGSKA (reference sequence). This CDR3 spans 13 amino acids. The sequenced part of the CDR3 DNA is TGCAGTGCTAGTGGGGGGACCGACAATGAG. Amino acids: CSASGGTDNE. The full CDR3 sequence reads CSASGGTDNEQFF.

As concerns this clone: The read falls 3 residues short of the CDR3 end, and the missing part is taken from the germline J gene. The V gene is TRBV5-1, the J gene TRBJ2-1; unclear D gene. Trimming removed 2 bases from V and 8 bases from J, with 20 bases in between. This CDR3 comprises 16 residues. CDR1 SGHRS and CDR2 YFSETQ come from the germline V gene. This CDR3 is CASSFRRALSEDEQFF. CDR3 DNA, as far as it was read: TGCGCCAGCAGCTTCCGACGTGCTCTCAGCGAGGATGAG.

In the case of this clone: The CDR3 end lies 3 residues beyond the end of the read and is filled in from the germline J gene. V and J are TRBV29-1 and TRBJ1-1, with TRBD1 identical over 10 bases. CDR1 and CDR2 from the germline V gene are SQVTM and ANQGSEA. The CDR3 spans 15 residues. With V trimmed by 1 base and J by 4 bases, 6 bases remained unmatched. The CDR3: CSVEVSRTGGTEAFF. The sequenced CDR3 bases are TGCAGCGTTGAAGTCTCCCGGACAGGGGGCACTGAA. Drawing the rest from reference TRBV29-1 and TRBJ1-1, the complete variable domain is SAVISQKPSRDICQRGTSLTIQCQVDSQVTMMFWYRQQPGQSLTLIATANQGSEATYESGFVIDKFPISRPNLTFSTLTVSNMSPEDSSIYLCSVEVSRTGGTEAFFGQGTRLTVV.

To note about this clone: The DNA ends 3 residues before the CDR3 does, and the rest of the CDR3 is filled in from the germline J gene. The chain is built from TRBV2 and TRBJ2-5; a weak D match, TRBD2 (6 bases). The V gene lost 3 bases and the J gene lost 5 bases, with 10 bases spanning the gap. Germline lookup yields CDR1 SNHLY and CDR2 FYNNEI. The CDR3 has 13 residues. The chain's CDR3 is CASSDWGEETQYF. Incomplete CDR3 DNA: TGTGCCAGCAGTGATTGGGGGGAGGAGACC.

Notes on this clone: The read comes to an end 3 residues before the CDR3 does, leaving the germline J gene to fill in the end. The rearrangement joins TRBV19 to TRBJ2-3; 9 positions match TRBD2. Germline loops: CDR1 LNHDA, CDR2 SQIVND (reference sequence). The CDR3 has 15 amino acids. V lost 6 bases and J lost 7; bases outside the gene matches: 11. CDR3 residues: CASRSTRLADNTQYF. Incomplete CDR3 DNA: TGTGCCAGTAGAAGTACGAGACTAGCGGATAATACG.

With regard to this clone: The read terminates 3 residues before the CDR3 end, so the remaining end is supplied by the germline J gene. The rearrangement links TRBV7-3 to TRBJ1-5; no clear D. The CDR3 length is 14 residues. CDR1 is SGHTA, CDR2 FQGTGA, per germline. CDR3: CASSPSPIRVPQHF. The covered CDR3 bases are TGTGCCAGCAGTCCTTCCCCCATTAGGGTACCC. Full variable domain (rest looked up from reference TRBV7-3 and TRBJ1-5): GAGVSQTPSNKVTEKGKYVELRCDPISGHTALYWYRQSLGQGPEFLIYFQGTGAADDSGLPNDRFFAVRPEGSVSTLKIQRTERGDSAVYLCASSPSPIRVPQHFGDGTRLSIL.

With regard to this clone: The read falls 3 residues short of the CDR3 end, and the missing part is taken from the germline J gene. This chain links TRBV20-1 with TRBJ2-1; D is perhaps TRBD2 (6 bases). The V and J ends lost 2 bases and 9 bases respectively, with 14 bases between them. The CDR3 is made up of 13 amino acids. Germline V gene data show CDR1 as DFQATT and CDR2 as SNEGSKA (reference sequence). The part of the CDR3 DNA that was read is TGCAGTGCTAGATCCGGGACTTGGGGTGAG. This encodes CSARSGTWGE. The whole CDR3 sequence reads CSARSGTWGEQFF.

A word on this clone: The read gets to within 3 residues of the CDR3 end, and the germline J gene fills in the rest. The chain carries TRBV19 and TRBJ2-7; unclear D gene. CDR1 is LNHDA and CDR2 is SQIVND in the germline V gene (reference sequence). V was pared by 3 bases and J by 3 bases, with 12 bases between. The CDR3 contains 14 residues. Here the CDR3 reads CASSISKRGYEQYF. The DNA read from the CDR3 is TGTGCCAGTAGTATCTCCAAGAGAGGCTACGAG.

This CDR3 is CASSPQGHSNTGELFF. CDR3 DNA (partial): TGTGCCAGCAGTCCCCAGGGACACTCAAACACCGGGGAG. This chain connects TRBV28 to TRBJ2-2, with D tentatively TRBD1 (6 bases). Read coverage stops 3 residues before the CDR3 terminus; the germline J gene supplies the remainder. CDR1 and CDR2 (germline): MDHEN, SYDVKM. Trimming pared 5 bases from V and 2 bases from J, leaving 15 bases between. The CDR3 consists of 16 residues. The full variable domain, with the rest looked up from reference TRBV28 and TRBJ2-2, is DVKVTQSSRYLVKRTGEKVFLECVQDMDHENMFWYRQDPGLGLRLIYFSYDVKMKEKGDIPEGYSVSREKKERFSLILESASTNQTSMYLCASSPQGHSNTGELFFGEGSRLTVL.

About this clone itself: The read terminates 3 residues before the CDR3 end, so the remaining end is supplied by the germline J gene. The gene calls are TRBV4-1 and TRBJ2-3; 11 positions match TRBD2. In germline, CDR1 is MGHRA, CDR2 YSYEKL. V gave up 5 bases and J gave up 4 bases; unmatched junction bases: 5. The CDR3 extends over 15 amino acids. The covered CDR3 bases are TGCGCCAGCAGCATCACTAGCGGGAGAGCAGATACG. Its protein product is CASSITSGRADT. The CDR3, in full, reads CASSITSGRADTQYF.